The 23 T cell receptor beta chains below come from one sample, sequenced in a study of spatial heterogeneity in lung cancer. TCRdb ran MiXCR on the 5' RACE reads and lists one entry per CDR3 protein. The sample lists tens of thousands of distinct CDR3 sequences, about 6% occurring once. Time point in this sample: blood at routine non-recurrence follow-up after resection. TCRs were sequenced from unsorted whole RNA of tumor, nontumor lung or PBMC. The starting material was PBMCs, obtained at follow-up. Receptors were obtained from a male donor with early-stage non-small cell lung cancer.

This clonotype has more than one count but fewer than ten. CDR3 in DNA: TGCGCCAGCAGCCCGGCAGGGGTTAACACCGGGGAGCTGTTTTTT. The encoded protein is CASSPAGVNTGELFF. This chain links TRBV5-1 with TRBJ2-2, with a possible D match to TRBD1 (6 bases). Between the trimmed V and J ends, which lost 4 bases and 2 bases, there was a span of 12 bases. Germline CDR1 and CDR2: SGHRS and YFSETQ. CDR3 length: 15 amino acids.

This clonotype has at least ten counts. The chain links TRBV6-5 to TRBJ2-1; D is undetermined. The V gene's germline CDR1 is MNHEY and CDR2 SVGAGI. This CDR3 contains 15 residues. V was pared by 2 bases and J by 9 bases, with 17 bases between. The CDR3 protein is CASSYEASPLSEQFF. DNA for the CDR3: TGTGCCAGCAGTTACGAGGCTAGTCCCTTGAGTGAGCAGTTCTTC.

This clonotype was seen a few times. The J gene is TRBJ2-7, the V gene TRBV11-2; either TRBD1 or TRBD2 may supply D (5 bases each). CDR3 length: 14 residues. Trimming removed 0 bases at V and 7 bases at J, with 13 bases between. Per the germline V gene, CDR1 is SGHAT and CDR2 is FQNNGV. CDR3 in DNA: TGTGCCAGCAGCTTAGAACAGGTCACGGGAGAGCAGTACTTC. This codes for CASSLEQVTGEQYF.

The rearrangement uses TRBV19 and TRBJ1-6; the D is unclear. The CDR3 loop spans 16 amino acids. V gave up 2 bases and J gave up 5 bases, with 13 bases separating them. The germline V gene encodes CDR1 LNHDA and CDR2 SQIVND (reference sequence). The chain's CDR3 is CASSISGMPDNSPLHF. The CDR3 DNA sequence: TGTGCCAGTAGTATATCTGGGATGCCTGATAATTCACCCCTCCACTTT.

Many counts were recorded for this clonotype. This chain joins TRBV10-3 and TRBJ2-7; D is possibly TRBD1 or TRBD2 (5 bases each). CDR3 length: 14 residues. Germline CDR1 and CDR2: ENHRY and SYGVKD. V shed 10 bases and J shed 2 bases, with 18 bases lying between them. The CDR3 nucleotides read TGTGCCACCGGGGCGGACCCTCCCGCCTACGAGCAGTACTTC. It codes for CATGADPPAYEQYF.

Ten or more counts support this clonotype. The chain combines TRBV29-1 with TRBJ2-1; TRBD2 matches 12 bases. The CDR3 loop spans 15 amino acids. CDR1 is SQVTM, CDR2 ANQGSEA, per germline. The V and J ends lost 8 bases and 4 bases, in that order; junction bases with no gene match: 9. CDR3 bases: TGCAGCCTCCAGATCGGACTAGCGGGATACAATGAGCAGTTCTTC. Its translation: CSLQIGLAGYNEQFF.

This clonotype appeared many times. The V call is TRBV6-2 or TRBV6-3, the J call TRBJ1-1; 7 bases align to TRBD1. Unmatched junction bases numbered 1, after V lost 2 bases and J lost 4 bases. Per germline, CDR1 MNHEY and CDR2 SVGEGT. This CDR3 spans 13 amino acids. CDR3 DNA: TGTGCCAGCAGTTACGACAGGGTCACTGAAGCTTTCTTT. As protein: CASSYDRVTEAFF.

By sample share, this clonotype is medium-sized. The chain recombines TRBV30 with TRBJ1-5; tentatively, D is TRBD1 (6 bases). Deletions cut 6 bases from V and 6 bases from J, with 18 bases between. The germline CDR1 and CDR2 sequences are GTSNPN and SVGIG (reference sequence). CDR3 length: 14 amino acids. CDR3 loop: CACRSGGAGQPQHF. The CDR3 DNA sequence: TGTGCCTGCCGTTCGGGGGGGGCAGGTCAGCCCCAGCATTTT. Full variable domain (missing parts from reference TRBV30 and TRBJ1-5): SQTIHQWPATLVQPVGSPLSLECTVEGTSNPNLYWYRQAAGRGLQLLFYSVGIGQISSEVPQNLSASRPQDRQFILSSKKLLLSDSGFYLCACRSGGAGQPQHFGDGTRLSIL.

This clonotype has a count of ten or more. V is TRBV20-1 and J is TRBJ1-1; D might be TRBD1 (6 bases). There are 12 residues in the CDR3. The V gene lost 4 bases and the J gene lost 7 bases, with 13 bases spanning the gap. Germline V gene lookup returns CDR1 DFQATT and CDR2 SNEGSKA (reference sequence). The CDR3: CSAKWGPGEAFF. For the CDR3, the DNA is TGCAGTGCTAAGTGGGGGCCGGGTGAAGCTTTCTTT.

This clonotype was seen repeatedly, ten times or more. V and J are TRBV29-1 and TRBJ2-1, with D tentatively TRBD1 (5 bases). The CDR3 sequence is 13 residues long. The V gene lost 3 bases and the J gene lost 6 bases, with 12 bases spanning the gap. Germline V gene lookup returns CDR1 SQVTM and CDR2 ANQGSEA. DNA of the CDR3: TGCAGCGTTGACTGGCAGGGCAGCAATGAGCAGTTCTTC. It codes for CSVDWQGSNEQFF.

This clonotype was observed a few times. This CDR3 is CASSYQRGVSETQYF. CDR3 DNA: TGTGCCAGCAGTTACCAACGGGGGGTATCGGAGACCCAGTACTTC. V is TRBV6-2 or TRBV6-3 and J is TRBJ2-5, with 7 bases fitting TRBD2. The CDR3 is 15 amino acids. Germline assignment: CDR1 MNHEY and CDR2 SVGEGT. Trimming took 2 bases from V and 5 from J; bases not matched to a gene: 8.

This clonotype was detected only once. The chain recombines TRBV7-2 with TRBJ1-3; 7 nucleotides line up with TRBD1. The CDR3 covers 17 residues. V lost 0 bases to trimming and J lost 0 bases; unmatched junction nucleotides: 5. CDR1 SGHTA and CDR2 FQGNSA come from the germline V gene. This CDR3 is CASSLALGQLSGNTIYF. CDR3 nucleotide sequence: TGTGCCAGCAGCTTAGCTTTGGGACAGCTCTCTGGAAACACCATATATTTT.

This clonotype was seen repeatedly, ten times or more. The chain recombines TRBV6-2 or TRBV6-3 with TRBJ1-1; D gene uncertain. Trimming left V 2 bases short and J 4 bases short, with 8 bases between. Germline-derived CDR1 and CDR2 are MNHEY and SVGEGT. The CDR3 contains 13 residues. This CDR3 is CASSYNVGTEAFF. The DNA for the CDR3 is TGTGCCAGCAGTTACAACGTGGGCACTGAAGCTTTCTTT.

Remarks on this clonotype: This may come from a read error, since a much larger clone is one base off. The chain is built from TRBV18 and TRBJ1-1, with 7 bases identical to TRBD1. Germline CDR1 KGHSH, CDR2 LQKENI. The CDR3 has 13 amino acids. The V segment lost 3 bases and the J segment 5 bases; nucleotides outside the gene matches: 3. The CDR3 loop reads CASSPGQETEAFF. CDR3 bases: TGTGCCAGCTCACCTGGACAGGAAACTGAAGCTTTCTTT. Combining the CDR3 with reference TRBV18 and TRBJ1-1 gives the whole variable domain NAGVMQNPRHLVRRRGQEARLRCSPMKGHSHVYWYRQLPEEGLKFMVYLQKENIIDESGMPKERFSAEFPKEGPSILRIQQVVRGDSAAYFCASSPGQETEAFFGQGTRLTVV.

Within the sample, this clonotype is medium-sized. The rearrangement links TRBV20-1 to TRBJ2-2; D call uncertain. Germline CDR1 DFQATT, CDR2 SNEGSKA (reference sequence). The V end lost 4 bases, the J end lost 7 bases, and 13 bases lay between the germline ends. The CDR3 runs 13 residues. The CDR3 DNA reads TGCAGTGCTACGGCCCCCCTTTACGGGGAGCTGTTTTTT. It yields the protein CSATAPLYGELFF.

This sequence joins TRBV6-2 or TRBV6-3 and TRBJ2-2; D is uncertain. The CDR3 extends over 15 amino acids. Germline V gives CDR1 MNHEY, CDR2 SVGEGT. V lost 2 bases and J lost 2, with 9 bases in between. CDR3 region: CASSYGYYNTGELFF. The CDR3 nucleotides are TGTGCCAGCAGTTACGGCTACTATAACACCGGGGAGCTGTTTTTT.

The V and J genes are TRBV3-1 and TRBJ1-1; 9 bases align to TRBD1. CDR1 is LGHDT, CDR2 YNNKEL, per germline (reference sequence). V shed 7 bases and J 11 bases; nucleotides not matched to a gene: 8. The CDR3 extends over 12 amino acids. The CDR3 loop reads CASTPVQGAAFF. In DNA form, the CDR3 reads TGTGCCAGCACCCCGGTACAGGGGGCTGCTTTCTTT.

This clonotype showed up just a few times. V usage is TRBV27 and J usage is TRBJ2-7; D may be TRBD2 (5 bases). Trimming removed 6 bases from V and 0 bases from J, with 15 bases in between. Germline CDR1 and CDR2: MNHEY and SMNVEV (reference sequence). The CDR3 is 15 amino acids. The CDR3 loop reads CASSKALGGSYEQYV. DNA for the CDR3: TGTGCCAGCAGCAAAGCACTAGGAGGCTCCTACGAGCAGTACGTC.

V is TRBV11-2 and J is TRBJ2-3; D remains unclear. This CDR3 has 16 residues. Germline V gives CDR1 SGHAT, CDR2 FQNNGV. Trimming left V 2 bases short and J 3 bases short, with 15 bases between. CDR3 coding DNA: TGTGCCAGCAGCTTACTAGGGTTGACGGCAACAGATACGCAGTATTTT. Its protein product is CASSLLGLTATDTQYF.

This clonotype was seen at least ten times. V and J are TRBV6-2 or TRBV6-3 and TRBJ1-2; D unresolved. Germline values: CDR1 MNHEY, CDR2 SVGEGT. The V and J ends lost 7 bases and 8 bases respectively, with 20 bases between them. The CDR3 has 14 residues. CDR3 coding DNA: TGTGCCAGCATGGCCGGGGTCGGCGCGAAAGGCTACACCTTC. Translated: CASMAGVGAKGYTF.

This clonotype was counted only a few times. The chain couples TRBV30 to TRBJ1-1; D is ambiguous. Trimming removed 1 base from V and 1 base from J, with 10 bases in between. CDR3 size: 14 residues. Germline V gene lookup returns CDR1 GTSNPN and CDR2 SVGIG (reference sequence). CDR3: CAWSAHFGNTEAFF. In DNA, the CDR3 is TGTGCCTGGAGTGCGCATTTCGGGAACACTGAAGCTTTCTTT.

This clonotype was seen many times. The gene calls are TRBV27 and TRBJ2-1, with TRBD2 identical over 8 bases. J was trimmed by 8 bases and V by 7 bases; bases with no gene match: 13. Germline V CDR1 and CDR2: MNHEY, SMNVEV (reference sequence). This CDR3 is built from 15 residues. The CDR3: CASTRGGAPVDEQFF. In DNA form, the CDR3 reads TGTGCCAGCACCCGGGGGGGGGCCCCGGTAGATGAGCAGTTCTTC.

This clonotype was counted at least ten times. J is TRBJ2-3 and V is TRBV7-8; D is ambiguous. V shed 1 base and J shed 8 bases, with 7 bases lying between them. The CDR3 has 12 amino acids. Germline V lookup: CDR1 SGHVS, CDR2 FQNEAQ. CDR3 in DNA: TGTGCCAGCAGCTTAGTTAAACCTACGCAGTATTTT. Protein product: CASSLVKPTQYF.